The text below deals with one T cell receptor (beta chain). Data came from immunoSEQ multiplex PCR; TCRdb stores just in-frame clones and leaves some out. The sample records tens of thousands of clones, roughly 90% being singletons. The entry originates in a study of T cell changes during pregnancy in multiple sclerosis. The clonotype originates from a female donor with multiple sclerosis, enrolled in a pregnancy study. The sample consisted of CD4+ T cells from peripheral blood mononuclear cells, taken after pregnancy.

The CDR3 sequence is CASSLRGQSSYNEQFF. CDR3 nucleotides: TGTGCCAGCAGCTTAAGGGGCCAGAGCTCCTACAATGAGCAGTTCTTC. The chain couples TRBV7-3 to TRBJ2-1, with D perhaps matching TRBD1 (5 bases). The V gene's germline CDR1 is SGHTA and CDR2 FQGTGA. V was trimmed by 1 base and J by 0 bases, leaving 10 bases between them. The CDR3 is made up of 16 amino acids.